This TCR beta chain was captured in a study of blood T cell repertoires in COVID-19 (dated by TCRdb to 2020 to 2022). Background on the whole study: The collaborator samples originated in the United States, Italy and Spain and spanned the acute and convalescent phases of COVID-19. The material from the prospective study consisted of cDNA or gDNA derived from T cells, B-cell-depleted T cells, or PBMCs. Subjects who had been exposed to COVID-19, were actively infected with it, or had recovered from it provided the deeply sampled blood TCRbeta repertoires that made up the dataset. The repertoires were released in a freely available public database meant as a resource for research on the immune response to SARS-CoV-2. The samples were drawn from the first 160 participants of the ongoing ImmuneRACE study and from under 1,500 subjects provided by 6 global collaborators. Sample metadata almost always included a de-identified subject ID, COVID-19 status, age in years and sex. Where available, HLA class I and class II types were taken from metadata supplied by the sample provider and were not determined by assay-based typing. What the work shows at the level of the full study, not this receptor alone: Clinical and demographic metadata were provided uncurated, with the amount varying by source and participant.

Participants in the prospective study were aged roughly 18 to 95 years, lived in 20 to 30 United States geographic areas, and enrolled through a virtual design. To assign participants to cohorts, the prospective study relied on clinical history that participants themselves reported in a screening survey and a study questionnaire. ImmuneRACE Cohort 3 recovered participants were defined by two consecutive negative NP/OP PCR tests, healthcare professional clearance, or symptom resolution. Each participant in the prospective study had whole blood, serum and a nasopharyngeal or oropharyngeal swab collected by mobile phlebotomists. Participants in the prospective study had the option to provide additional blood draws and questionnaires over an approximately 2-month period. Before DNA extraction, prospective study blood samples were shipped either frozen or at room temperature. TCRbeta CDR3 regions were amplified from genomic DNA by means of the immunoSEQ Assay, a bias-controlled multiplex PCR. As for how the authors treated the data: The number of nucleated cells in each sample was estimated from the amplification of reference gene primers within the assay. To quantify the absolute abundance of each unique TCRbeta CDR3 rearrangement, sequence reads were collapsed and filtered. For each sample, productive Simpson clonality was calculated by taking the square root of Simpson's diversity index across productive rearrangements. TCRdb carries this immuneACCESS record with in-frame sequences only. Its versions omit some clonotypes, under half of them owing to an unresolved V gene in the studies checked, with the rest unexplained. Clonal size and the V and J genes are those of that table, whereas D and trimming came from the DNA. The sample records under 150,000 clones, 75% to 90% of which are singletons. The ten largest clones capture about 2.5% of the sample.

With regard to this clone: Its antigen is not yet known. Base quality data are lacking; no much larger clone is found one base away.

The CDR3 runs 16 amino acids, cysteine and phenylalanine included. This entry keeps only the CDR3 DNA: 48 bases, framed from base 1. Germline trimming: 2 bases from V, 4 bases from J; junction bases outside gene matches: 4. According to the germline V gene, CDR1 reads SGHTA and CDR2 reads FQGTGA. The TCR was taken from a woman in her fifties or sixties who had recovered from COVID-19. This receptor chain uses TRBV7-3 and TRBJ2-3; 12 central bases correspond to TRBD1. Specimen: PBMCs or T cells enriched from blood (not recorded which). DNA sequence: TGTGCCAGCAGCTTAGGGACAGGGGGCAGGGCAGATACGCAGTATTTT. This translates into CASSLGTGGRADTQYF.